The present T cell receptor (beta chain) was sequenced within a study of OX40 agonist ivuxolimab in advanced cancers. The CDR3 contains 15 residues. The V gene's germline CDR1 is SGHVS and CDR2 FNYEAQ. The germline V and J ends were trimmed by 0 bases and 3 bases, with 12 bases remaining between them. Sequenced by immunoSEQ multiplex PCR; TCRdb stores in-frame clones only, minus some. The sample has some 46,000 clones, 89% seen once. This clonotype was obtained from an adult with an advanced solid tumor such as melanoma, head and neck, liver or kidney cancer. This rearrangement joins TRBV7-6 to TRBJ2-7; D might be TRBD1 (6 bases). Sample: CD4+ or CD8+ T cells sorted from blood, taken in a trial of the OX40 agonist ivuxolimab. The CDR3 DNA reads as TGTGCCAGCAGCTTAGCCTCAGGGGCTAGCTACGAGCAGTACTTC. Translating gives CASSLASGASYEQYF. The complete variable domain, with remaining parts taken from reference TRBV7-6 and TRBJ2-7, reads GAGVSQSPRYKVTKRGQDVALRCDPISGHVSLYWYRQALGQGPEFLTYFNYEAQQDKSGLPNDRFSAERPEGSISTLTIQRTEQRDSAMYRCASSLASGASYEQYFGPGTRLTVT.